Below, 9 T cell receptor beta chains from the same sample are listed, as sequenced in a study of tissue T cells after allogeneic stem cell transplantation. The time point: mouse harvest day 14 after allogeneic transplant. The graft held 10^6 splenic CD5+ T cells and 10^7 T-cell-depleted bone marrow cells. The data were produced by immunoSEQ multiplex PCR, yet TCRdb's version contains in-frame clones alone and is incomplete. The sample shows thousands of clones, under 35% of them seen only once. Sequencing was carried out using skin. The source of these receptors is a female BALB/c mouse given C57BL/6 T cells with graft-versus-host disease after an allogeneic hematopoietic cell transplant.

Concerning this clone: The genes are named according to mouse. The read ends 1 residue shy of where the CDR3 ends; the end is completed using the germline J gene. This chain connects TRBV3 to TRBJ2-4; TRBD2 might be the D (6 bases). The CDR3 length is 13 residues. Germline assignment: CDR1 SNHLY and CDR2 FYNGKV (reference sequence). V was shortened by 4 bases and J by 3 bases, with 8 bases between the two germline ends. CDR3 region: CASSSTGQNTLYF. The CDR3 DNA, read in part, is TGTGCCAGCAGCTCGACTGGACAAAACACCTTGTAC.

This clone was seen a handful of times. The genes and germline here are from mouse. Partial CDR3 DNA: TGTGCCAGCAGTCTCCACTGGGTGAACTATGCTGAGCAGTTC. Protein: CASSLHWVNYAEQF. The whole CDR3 is CASSLHWVNYAEQFF. The V and J genes are TRBV4 and TRBJ2-1; TRBD2 is a possible D gene (6 bases). The read gets to within 1 residue of the CDR3 end, and the germline J gene fills in the rest. The CDR3 totals 15 residues. The germline V gene has CDR1 LGHDT and CDR2 YNNKQL (reference sequence). Trimming cost V 6 bases and J 1 base, with 13 bases left between them.

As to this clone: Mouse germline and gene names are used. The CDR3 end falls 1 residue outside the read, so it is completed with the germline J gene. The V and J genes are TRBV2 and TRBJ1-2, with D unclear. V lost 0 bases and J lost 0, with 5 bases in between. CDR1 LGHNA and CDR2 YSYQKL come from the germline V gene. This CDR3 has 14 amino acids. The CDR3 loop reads CASSQDGTNSDYTF. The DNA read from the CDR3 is TGTGCCAGCAGCCAAGACGGGACAAACTCCGACTACACC.

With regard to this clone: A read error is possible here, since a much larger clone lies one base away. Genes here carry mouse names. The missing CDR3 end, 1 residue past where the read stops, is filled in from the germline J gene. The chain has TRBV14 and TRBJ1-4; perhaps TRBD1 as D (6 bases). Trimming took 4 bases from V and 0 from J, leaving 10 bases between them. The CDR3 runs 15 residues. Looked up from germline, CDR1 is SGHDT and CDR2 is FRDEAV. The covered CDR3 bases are TGTGCCAGCAGTCTGGGACAAATTTCCAACGAAAGATTATTT. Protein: CASSLGQISNERLF. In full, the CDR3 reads CASSLGQISNERLFF.

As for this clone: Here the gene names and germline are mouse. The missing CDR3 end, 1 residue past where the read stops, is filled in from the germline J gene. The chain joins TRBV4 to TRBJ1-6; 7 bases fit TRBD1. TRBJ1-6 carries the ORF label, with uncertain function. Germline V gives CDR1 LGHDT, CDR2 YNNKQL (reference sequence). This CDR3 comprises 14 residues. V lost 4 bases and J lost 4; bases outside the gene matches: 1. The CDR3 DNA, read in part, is TGTGCCAGCAGCTGGGGACAGTATAATTCGCCCCTCTAC. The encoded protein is CASSWGQYNSPLY. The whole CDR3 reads CASSWGQYNSPLYF.

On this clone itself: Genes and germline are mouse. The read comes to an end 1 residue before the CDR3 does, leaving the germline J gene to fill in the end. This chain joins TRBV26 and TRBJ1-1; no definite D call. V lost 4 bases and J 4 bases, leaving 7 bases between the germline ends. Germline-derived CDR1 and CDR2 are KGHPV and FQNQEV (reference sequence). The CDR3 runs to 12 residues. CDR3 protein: CASSPRGTEVFF. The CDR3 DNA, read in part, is TGTGCCAGCAGTCCTCGGGGCACAGAAGTCTTC.

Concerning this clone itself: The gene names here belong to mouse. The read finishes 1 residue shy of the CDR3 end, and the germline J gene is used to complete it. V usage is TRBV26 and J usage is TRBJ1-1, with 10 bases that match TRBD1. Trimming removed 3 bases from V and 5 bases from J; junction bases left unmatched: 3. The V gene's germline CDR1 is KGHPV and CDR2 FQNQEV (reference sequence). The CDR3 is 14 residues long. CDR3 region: CASSLDRGPTEVFF. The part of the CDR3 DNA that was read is TGTGCCAGCAGTCTCGACAGGGGGCCTACAGAAGTCTTC.

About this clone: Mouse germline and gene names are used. The sequenced part of the CDR3 DNA is TGTGCCAGCAGTCTTTGGACAGGGGGCCCCGACTACACC. Amino acid sequence: CASSLWTGGPDYT. The entire CDR3 protein reads CASSLWTGGPDYTF. The chain is built from TRBV26 and TRBJ1-2; 11 bases match TRBD1. The read ends 1 residue shy of where the CDR3 ends; the end is completed using the germline J gene. The CDR3 is made up of 14 amino acids. V trimming: 3 bases; J trimming: 6 bases; junction bases outside the gene matches: 3. Germline CDR1 is KGHPV and CDR2 is FQNQEV (reference sequence).

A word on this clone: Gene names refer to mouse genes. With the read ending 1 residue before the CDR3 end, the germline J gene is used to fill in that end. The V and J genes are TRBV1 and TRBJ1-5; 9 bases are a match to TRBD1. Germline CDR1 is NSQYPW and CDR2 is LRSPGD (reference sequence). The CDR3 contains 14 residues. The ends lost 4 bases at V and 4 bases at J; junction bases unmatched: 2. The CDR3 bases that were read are TGCACCTGCAGTGTGGACAGGGGAAACCAGGCTCCGCTT. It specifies CTCSVDRGNQAPL. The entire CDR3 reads CTCSVDRGNQAPLF.